This entry is about one T cell receptor beta chain. The germline gives CDR1 SGHTA, CDR2 FQGNSA. Trimming left V 0 bases short and J 5 bases short, with 4 bases between. This CDR3 comprises 12 residues. The entry originates in a study of blood T cell repertoires in COVID-19. Whole-study context: There were acute and convalescent COVID-19 samples, and they came from the United States, Italy and Spain. Sample material is recorded as cDNA or gDNA derived from T cells, B-cell-depleted T cells, or PBMCs.

Authors' data handling: The assay estimated nucleated cells by amplifying reference gene primers. This table comes from immunoSEQ multiplex PCR, and its TCRdb copy is limited to in-frame clones, with some not included. V, J and clone size are taken as reported in that table, and D and trimming were inferred from the DNA itself. The sample has 80,000 to 130,000 clones, approximately 85% seen once. Specimen: peripheral blood. V gene TRBV7-2 combines with J gene TRBJ2-5, with unresolved D. This clonotype originated in a woman aged 60-75 years with acute or convalescent COVID-19. The CDR3 DNA sequence: TGTGCCAGCAGCTTAGCGCGTGAGACCCAGTACTTC. Translation: CASSLARETQYF.